The T cell receptor beta chain under discussion was sequenced for a study of graft-versus-host responses after intestinal transplantation. Study context: Recipients had transplants, and these were multivisceral, liver-intestinal, or isolated intestinal. Once they had received anti-thymocyte globulin induction, all recipients took tacrolimus and steroids for around 3 years.

The method was immunoSEQ multiplex PCR; TCRdb's version includes in-frame clones alone and lacks a portion of them. The sample shows some 96,000 clones, about nine tenths of them seen only once. For this clone: Its antigen remains unidentified.

Whole-study findings and limits: The marrow of recipients harbored GvH clones, and ileum or blood showed some of them first.

This receptor was obtained from a human patient who received an intestinal transplant, so some T cells may come from the graft donor. Source: PBMCs, taken roughly 410 days after intestinal transplant.

CDR3 coding DNA: TGTGCCAGCTCACCTCTGGGCGGGGGCCGCGCCTACGAGCAGTACTTC. It is translated as CASSPLGGGRAYEQYF. This chain links TRBV18 with TRBJ2-7, with a weak D call TRBD2 (7 bases). The CDR3 is 16 residues long. The V gene lost 3 bases and the J gene lost 2 bases, with 17 bases spanning the gap. The germline CDR1 and CDR2 sequences are KGHSH and LQKENI.